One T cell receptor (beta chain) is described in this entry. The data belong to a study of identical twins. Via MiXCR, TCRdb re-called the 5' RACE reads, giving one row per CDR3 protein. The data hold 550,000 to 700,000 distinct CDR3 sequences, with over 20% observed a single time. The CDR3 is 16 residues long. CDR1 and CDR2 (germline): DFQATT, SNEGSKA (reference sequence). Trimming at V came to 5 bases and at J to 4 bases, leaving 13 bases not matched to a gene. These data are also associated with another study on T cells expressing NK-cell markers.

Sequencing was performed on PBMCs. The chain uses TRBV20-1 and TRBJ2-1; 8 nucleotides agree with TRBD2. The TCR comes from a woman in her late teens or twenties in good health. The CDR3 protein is CSAFTTSGTSYNEQFF. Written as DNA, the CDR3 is TGCAGTGCTTTTACTACTAGCGGAACATCATACAATGAGCAGTTCTTC.